This TCR beta chain was found in a study of cytomegalovirus exposure and HLA in healthy donors. Turning to the study itself: Some 85 million unique TCRs from HLA-typed donors were held in an early data release.

Study observations and caveats: It was reported in a later analysis that an Asian-associated ancestry cluster showed fewer N-insertions than the roughly 620-donor mean. Reports credit the classifier with highly specific, highly sensitive diagnosis of cytomegalovirus status.

V lost 6 bases to trimming and J lost 7 bases; unmatched junction nucleotides: 3. The germline V gene has CDR1 WNHNN and CDR2 SYGVQD (reference sequence). The CDR3 totals 12 residues. On this clone: Antigen: not known.

60 Vbeta and 13 Jbeta primers were used in PCR. Produced via immunoSEQ multiplex PCR; TCRdb's table is partial and in-frame only. Of roughly 190,000 clones in the sample, approximately 87% were seen once. This TCR was sampled from a man between 25 and 39 years old in good health and CMV-seronegative. The rearrangement uses TRBV10-1 and TRBJ1-1; TRBD1 matches 9 bases. The sample consisted of PBMCs. The CDR3: CASRPGQGEAFF. Here the CDR3 DNA reads TGCGCCAGCAGACCGGGACAGGGTGAAGCTTTCTTT.